These T cell receptor beta chains were read from a single sample in a study of cytomegalovirus exposure and HLA in healthy donors. Generated by immunoSEQ multiplex PCR, the TCRdb table keeps only in-frame clones and is missing some. This sample has tens of thousands of clones; approximately 94% occur once, and the top ten carry approximately 2%. Sample: PBMCs. These TCRs come from a woman younger than 30 in good health and CMV-seropositive. The CDR3 runs from the conserved cysteine through the conserved F or W. A D gene is named only where the DNA matches it firmly. The size field is filled for only some rows; it gives once, few, many or a size class.

clone_size j_call cdr3_length d_call v_call cdr3_aa cdr3_nt
NA TRBJ2-5 17 TRBD2 TRBV7-9 CASSLSLAGRIQETQYF TGTGCCAGCAGCTTAAGCCTAGCGGGACGTATCCAAGAGACCCAGTACTTC
NA TRBJ1-6 15 NA TRBV4-2 CASSPGGGISSPLHF TGTGCCAGCAGCCCGGGCGGGGGAATCAGTTCACCCCTCCACTTT
NA TRBJ2-7 14 TRBD2 TRBV2 CASIGRVRSYEQYF TGTGCCAGCATTGGGAGGGTGAGGTCCTACGAGCAGTACTTC
NA TRBJ2-7 15 TRBD2 TRBV11-2 CASSPDVAGEYEQYF TGTGCCAGCAGCCCGGACGTGGCGGGGGAGTACGAGCAGTACTTC
once TRBJ2-2 14 NA TRBV4-3 CASSPRGNTGELFF TGCGCCAGCAGCCCCCGGGGGAACACCGGGGAGCTGTTTTTT
NA TRBJ1-4 16 NA TRBV5-4 CASSYGGGRTNEKLFF TGTGCCAGCAGCTACGGTGGGGGCAGGACTAATGAAAAACTGTTTTTT
NA TRBJ1-2 15 NA TRBV4-1 CASSQESSANYGYTF TGCGCCAGCAGCCAAGAGTCGTCGGCTAACTATGGCTACACCTTC
once TRBJ2-2 15 NA TRBV6-1 CASRGGTPNTGELFF TGTGCCAGCAGGGGGGGGACACCGAACACCGGGGAGCTGTTTTTT
NA TRBJ2-1 12 TRBD1 TRBV2 CASGTGGNEQFF TGTGCCAGCGGGACAGGGGGCAACGAGCAGTTCTTC
NA TRBJ1-5 14 TRBD1 TRBV11-2 CASSSSRGLQPQHF TGTGCCAGCAGCTCCAGCAGGGGGCTTCAGCCCCAGCATTTT
NA TRBJ1-5 16 TRBD1 TRBV4-2 CASSQLGNRGGQPQHF TGTGCCAGCAGCCAGCTGGGAAACAGGGGCGGTCAGCCCCAGCATTTT
NA TRBJ2-7 15 TRBD2 TRBV6-5 CASSSGGTSHYEQYF TGTGCCAGCAGTTCCGGCGGGACTAGTCACTACGAGCAGTACTTC
NA TRBJ1-6 12 NA TRBV7-9 CASSSDNSPLHF TGTGCCAGCAGCTCCGATAATTCACCCCTCCACTTT
NA TRBJ2-5 14 NA TRBV7-2 CASSSVGRSETQYF TGTGCCAGCAGCTCAGTGGGGAGATCCGAGACCCAGTACTTC
NA TRBJ1-5 16 NA TRBV2 CASSATGGVGDQPQHF TGTGCCAGCAGTGCTACTGGGGGCGTAGGGGATCAGCCCCAGCATTTT
NA TRBJ2-3 15 TRBD1 TRBV2 CASRTGTGVSDTQYF TGTGCCAGCAGGACCGGGACAGGGGTATCAGATACGCAGTATTTT
NA TRBJ2-2 13 NA TRBV7-7 CASSLGPAGELFF TGTGCCAGCAGCTTAGGTCCCGCCGGGGAGCTGTTTTTT
once TRBJ1-1 13 TRBD1 TRBV6-1 CASSAQGGLEAFF TGTGCCAGCAGTGCACAGGGGGGACTAGAAGCTTTCTTT